This TCR beta chain was recorded in a study of type 1 and type 2 diabetes patients. Study context: T cells were magnetically sorted from PBMCs as CD4+ or CD8+ subsets.

PCR was run on genomic DNA. Amplification of the beta chain CDR3 used 30 forward and 13 reverse multiplex primers. TCRdb recomputed calls from the multiplex PCR reads with MiXCR, one row per CDR3 protein. This sample has around 300,000 distinct CDR3 sequences, with roughly 50% found just once. The V gene end was trimmed by 10 bases and the J gene end by 6 bases; junction bases not matched to a gene: 8. The germline V gene encodes CDR1 SNHLY and CDR2 FYNNEI. This CDR3 contains 13 residues. This sequence joins TRBV2 and TRBJ2-7; 11 bases line up with TRBD1. The sequencing sample was made of peripheral blood mononuclear cells (PBMCs). The sequence was collected from a man younger than 35 with type 2 diabetes. The CDR3 protein is CATRRDRGSEQYF. The CDR3 DNA is TGTGCCACGCGGAGGGACAGGGGGTCCGAGCAGTACTTC.